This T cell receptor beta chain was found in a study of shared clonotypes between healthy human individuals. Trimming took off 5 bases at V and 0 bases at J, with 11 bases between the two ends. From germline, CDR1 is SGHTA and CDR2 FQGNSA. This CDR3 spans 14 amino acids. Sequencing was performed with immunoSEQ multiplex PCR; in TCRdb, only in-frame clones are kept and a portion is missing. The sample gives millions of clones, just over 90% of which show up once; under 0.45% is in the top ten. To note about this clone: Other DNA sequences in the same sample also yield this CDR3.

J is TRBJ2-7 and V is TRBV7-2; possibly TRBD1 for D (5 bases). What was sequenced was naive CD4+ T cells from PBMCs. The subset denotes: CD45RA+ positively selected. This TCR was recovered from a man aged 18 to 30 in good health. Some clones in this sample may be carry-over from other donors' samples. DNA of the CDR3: TGTGCCAGCAGCCTCTCGACAGCCTCCTACGAGCAGTACTTC. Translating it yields CASSLSTASYEQYF.